This entry features one T cell receptor (beta chain) sequence. The CDR3 extends 3 residues past the end of the read, so its final part is completed from the germline J gene. The length of the CDR3 is 14 residues. Between the trimmed V and J ends, which lost 5 bases and 2 bases, there was a span of 12 bases. The germline gives CDR1 SEHNR, CDR2 FQNEAQ (reference sequence). This record comes from a study of T cells in women clearing cervical HPV infection. Across the whole study: For cases, blood was sampled a median around 140 days after lesion detection, interquartile range about 90 to 230 days.

All participants had a single incident cervical HPV16 infection, and prevalent HPV16 infections were excluded. Assay used: immunoSEQ multiplex PCR; TCRdb lists only in-frame clones, some missing. This table lists some 30,000 clones. The source is a woman between 18 and 70 years old with a cervical HPV16 infection that either progressed to CIN3+ or cleared (not recorded which). The sample was blood buffy coat. The V call is TRBV7-9, the J call TRBJ2-5; no clear D gene. CDR3 loop: CASSAARVQETQYF. The sequenced CDR3 bases are TGTGCCAGCAGCGCAGCACGGGTACAAGAGACC.